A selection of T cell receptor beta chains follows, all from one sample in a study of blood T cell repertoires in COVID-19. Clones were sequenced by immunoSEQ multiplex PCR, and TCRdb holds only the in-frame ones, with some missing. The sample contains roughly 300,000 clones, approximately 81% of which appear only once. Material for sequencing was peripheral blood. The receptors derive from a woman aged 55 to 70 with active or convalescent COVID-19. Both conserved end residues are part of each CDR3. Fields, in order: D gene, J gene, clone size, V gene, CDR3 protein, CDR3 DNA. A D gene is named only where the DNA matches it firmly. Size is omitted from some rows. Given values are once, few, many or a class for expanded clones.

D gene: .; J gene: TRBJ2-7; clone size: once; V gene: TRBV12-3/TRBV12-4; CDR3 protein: CASSRGGVYEQYF; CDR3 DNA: TGTGCCAGCAGTAGAGGGGGGGTTTACGAGCAGTACTTC
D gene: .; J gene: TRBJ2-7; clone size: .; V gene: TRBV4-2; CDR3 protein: CASSLPGLGGGEQYF; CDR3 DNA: TGTGCCAGCAGCTTACCGGGACTAGGGGGCGGGGAGCAGTACTTC
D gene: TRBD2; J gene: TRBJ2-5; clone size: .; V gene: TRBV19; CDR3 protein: CASSITGGEEETQYF; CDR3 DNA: TGTGCCAGTAGCATAACGGGGGGGGAGGAAGAGACCCAGTACTTC
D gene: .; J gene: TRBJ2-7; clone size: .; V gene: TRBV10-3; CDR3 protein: CAIRDIKGLYEQYF; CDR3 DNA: TGTGCCATCAGAGATATTAAGGGGTTGTACGAGCAGTACTTC
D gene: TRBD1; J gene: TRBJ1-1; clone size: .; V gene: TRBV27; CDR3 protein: CASSLIGGQGLNTEAFF; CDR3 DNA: TGTGCCAGCAGTTTAATCGGTGGACAGGGGTTGAACACTGAAGCTTTCTTT
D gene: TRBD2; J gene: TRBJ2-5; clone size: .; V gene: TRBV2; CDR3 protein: CASKEEGLEKETQYF; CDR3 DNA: TGTGCCAGCAAGGAGGAGGGACTAGAGAAAGAGACCCAGTACTTC
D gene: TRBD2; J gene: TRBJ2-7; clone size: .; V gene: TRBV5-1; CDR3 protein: CASSLAGGADYEQYF; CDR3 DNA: TGCGCCAGCAGCTTGGCCGGGGGGGCCGACTACGAGCAGTACTTC
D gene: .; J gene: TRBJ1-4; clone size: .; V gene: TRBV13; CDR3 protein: CASSRKRNEKLFF; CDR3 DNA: TGTGCCAGCAGCAGGAAGAGGAATGAAAAACTGTTTTTT
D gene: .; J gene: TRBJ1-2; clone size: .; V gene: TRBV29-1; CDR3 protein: CSTGEVSYGYTF; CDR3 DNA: TGCAGCACCGGGGAGGTTAGCTATGGCTACACCTTC
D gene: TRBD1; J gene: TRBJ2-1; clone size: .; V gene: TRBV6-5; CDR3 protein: CASSYPGTGNEQFF; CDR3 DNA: TGTGCCAGCAGTTACCCTGGGACAGGCAATGAGCAGTTCTTC
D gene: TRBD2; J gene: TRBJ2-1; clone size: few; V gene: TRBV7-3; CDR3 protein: CASSLLGTRHDNEQFF; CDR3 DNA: TGTGCCAGCAGCCTCCTCGGGACTAGACACGACAATGAGCAGTTCTTC
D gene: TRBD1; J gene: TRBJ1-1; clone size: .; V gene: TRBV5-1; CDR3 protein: CASSLRQGAGAFF; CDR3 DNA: TGCGCCAGCAGCTTGAGGCAGGGGGCTGGGGCTTTCTTT
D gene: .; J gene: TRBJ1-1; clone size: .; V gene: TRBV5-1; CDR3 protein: CASSLTGLGTEAFF; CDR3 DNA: TGCGCCAGCAGCTTGACAGGGCTGGGAACTGAAGCTTTCTTT
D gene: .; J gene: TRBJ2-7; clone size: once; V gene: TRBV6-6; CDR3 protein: CASSTSGYEQYF; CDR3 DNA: TGTGCCAGCAGTACCTCAGGATACGAGCAGTACTTC
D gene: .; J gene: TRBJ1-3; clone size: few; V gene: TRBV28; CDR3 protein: CASSLRQMTGNTIYF; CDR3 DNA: TGTGCCAGCAGTTTACGACAGATGACTGGAAACACCATATATTTT
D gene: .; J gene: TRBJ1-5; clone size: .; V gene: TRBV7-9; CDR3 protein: CASSLQGNGQPQHF; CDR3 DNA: TGTGCCAGCAGCTTACAGGGAAACGGACAGCCCCAGCATTTT
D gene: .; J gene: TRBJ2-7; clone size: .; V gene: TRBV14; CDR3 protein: CASSQDLASSYEQYF; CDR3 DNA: TGTGCCAGCAGCCAAGATCTCGCTAGCTCCTACGAGCAGTACTTC
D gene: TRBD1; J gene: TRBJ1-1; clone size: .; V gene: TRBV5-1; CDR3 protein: CASSQIQGANTEAFF; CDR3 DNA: TGCGCCAGCAGCCAAATCCAGGGGGCTAACACTGAAGCTTTCTTT
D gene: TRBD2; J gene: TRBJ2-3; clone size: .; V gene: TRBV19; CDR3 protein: CASRLAGATMDTDTQYF; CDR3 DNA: TGTGCCAGTAGACTAGCGGGGGCCACGATGGACACAGATACGCAGTATTTT
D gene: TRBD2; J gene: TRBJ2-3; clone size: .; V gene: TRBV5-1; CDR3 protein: CASYLSGGTDTQYF; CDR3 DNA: TGCGCCAGCTACCTTAGCGGGGGCACAGATACGCAGTATTTT
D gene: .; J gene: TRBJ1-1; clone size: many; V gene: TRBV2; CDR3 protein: CASREGLGGVTEAFF; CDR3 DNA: TGTGCCAGCAGAGAGGGTCTGGGAGGCGTCACTGAAGCTTTCTTT
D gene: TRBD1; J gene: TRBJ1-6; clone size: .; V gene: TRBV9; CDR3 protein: CASSRGGQGYSPLHF; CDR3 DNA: TGTGCCAGCAGTAGGGGGGGACAGGGATATTCACCCCTCCACTTT
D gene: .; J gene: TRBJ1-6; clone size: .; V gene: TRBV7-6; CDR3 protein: CASSLGQGANSPLHF; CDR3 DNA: TGTGCCAGCAGCTTAGGGCAGGGTGCCAATTCACCCCTCCACTTT
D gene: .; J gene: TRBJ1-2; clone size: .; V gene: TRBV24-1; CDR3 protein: CATSAGDGYTF; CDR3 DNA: TGTGCCACCAGCGCCGGAGACGGCTACACCTTC
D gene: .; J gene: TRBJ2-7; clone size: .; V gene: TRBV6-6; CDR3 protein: CASSYYAGTYEQYF; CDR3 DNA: TGTGCCAGCAGTTACTACGCAGGTACCTACGAGCAGTACTTC
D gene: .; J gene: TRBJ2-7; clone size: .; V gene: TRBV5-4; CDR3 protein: CASSGSYRSSYEQYF; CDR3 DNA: TGTGCCAGCAGCGGCTCCTACAGGAGCTCCTACGAGCAGTACTTC
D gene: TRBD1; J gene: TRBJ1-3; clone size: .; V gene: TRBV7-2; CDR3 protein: CASSLRQGRSGNTIYF; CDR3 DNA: TGTGCCAGCAGCTTACGACAGGGCCGCTCTGGAAACACCATATATTTT
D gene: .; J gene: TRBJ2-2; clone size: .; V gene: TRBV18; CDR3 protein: CASSLAGNTGELFF; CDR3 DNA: TGTGCCAGCTCACTGGCAGGGAACACCGGGGAGCTGTTTTTT
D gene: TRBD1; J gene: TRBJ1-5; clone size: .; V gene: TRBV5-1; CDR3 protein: CASSPGQPNQPQHF; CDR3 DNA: TGCGCCAGCAGCCCGGGACAGCCCAATCAGCCCCAGCATTTT
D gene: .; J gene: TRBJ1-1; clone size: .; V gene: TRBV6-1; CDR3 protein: CASSDRDRGGAFF; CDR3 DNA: TGTGCCAGCAGTGACCGGGACCGCGGGGGAGCTTTCTTT
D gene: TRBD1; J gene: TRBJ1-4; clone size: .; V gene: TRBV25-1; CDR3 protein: CASSETGTNEKLFF; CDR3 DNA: TGTGCCAGCAGTGAGACAGGGACTAATGAAAAACTGTTTTTT
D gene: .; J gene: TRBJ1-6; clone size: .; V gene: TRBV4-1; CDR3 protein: CASSQDESPLHF; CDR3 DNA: TGCGCCAGCAGCCAAGATGAGTCACCCCTCCACTTT
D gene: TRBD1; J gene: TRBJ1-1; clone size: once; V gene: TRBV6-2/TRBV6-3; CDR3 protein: CASSSVRTGNPFGEAFF; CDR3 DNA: TGTGCCAGCAGCTCAGTCCGGACAGGGAACCCCTTCGGAGAAGCTTTCTTT
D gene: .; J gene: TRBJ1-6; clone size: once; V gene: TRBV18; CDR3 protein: CASSPSLQDNSPLHF; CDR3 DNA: TGTGCCAGCTCACCAAGTTTACAAGATAATTCACCCCTCCACTTT
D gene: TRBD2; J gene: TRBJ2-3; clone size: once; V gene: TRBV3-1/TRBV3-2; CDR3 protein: CASSHWGGAGDTQYF; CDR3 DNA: TGTGCCAGCAGCCACTGGGGAGGGGCGGGAGATACGCAGTATTTT
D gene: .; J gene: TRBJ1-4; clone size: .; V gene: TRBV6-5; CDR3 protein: CASSYSTGNNEKLFF; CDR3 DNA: TGTGCCAGCAGTTACTCGACGGGGAATAATGAAAAACTGTTTTTT
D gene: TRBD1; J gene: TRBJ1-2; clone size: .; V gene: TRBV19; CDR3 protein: CASTTRQGGYGYTF; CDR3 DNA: TGTGCCAGTACTACCAGACAGGGCGGCTATGGCTACACCTTC
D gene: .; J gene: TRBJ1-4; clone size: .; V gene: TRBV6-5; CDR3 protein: CASRQGRAGEKLFF; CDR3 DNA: TGTGCCAGCAGGCAGGGAAGAGCAGGGGAAAAACTGTTTTTT
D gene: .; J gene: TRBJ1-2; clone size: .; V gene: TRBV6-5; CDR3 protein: CASRLPGGNYGYTF; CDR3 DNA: TGTGCCAGCAGATTACCGGGGGGTAACTATGGCTACACCTTC
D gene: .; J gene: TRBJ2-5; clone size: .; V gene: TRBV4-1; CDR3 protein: CASSQAGETQYF; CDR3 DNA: TGCGCCAGCAGCCAAGCGGGGGAGACCCAGTACTTC
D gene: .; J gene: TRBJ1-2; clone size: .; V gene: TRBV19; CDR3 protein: CASSMRQGTYGYTF; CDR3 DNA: TGTGCCAGTAGTATGAGGCAGGGGACCTATGGCTACACCTTC
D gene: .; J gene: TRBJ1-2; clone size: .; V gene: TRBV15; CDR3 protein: CATSREGGRAYGYTF; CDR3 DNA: TGTGCCACCAGCAGAGAAGGGGGTCGCGCCTATGGCTACACCTTC
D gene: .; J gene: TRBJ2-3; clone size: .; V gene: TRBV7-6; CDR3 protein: CASSLLIQPSTDTQYF; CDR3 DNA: TGTGCCAGCAGCTTGTTGATACAGCCGAGCACAGATACGCAGTATTTT
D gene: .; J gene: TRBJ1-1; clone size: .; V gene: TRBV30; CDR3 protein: CAWSDPQPLITAEAFF; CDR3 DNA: TGTGCCTGGAGTGACCCCCAGCCACTAATAACCGCTGAAGCTTTCTTT
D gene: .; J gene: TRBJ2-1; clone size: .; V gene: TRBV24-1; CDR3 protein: CATSGDKGSYNEQFF; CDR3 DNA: TGTGCCACCAGTGGGGACAAGGGCTCCTACAATGAGCAGTTCTTC
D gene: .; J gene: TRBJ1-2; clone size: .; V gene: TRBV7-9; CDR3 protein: CASSPQLNYGYTF; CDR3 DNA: TGTGCCAGCAGTCCACAGCTTAACTATGGCTACACCTTC
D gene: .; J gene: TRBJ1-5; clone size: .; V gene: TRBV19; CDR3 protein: CASSTREVLAHLNQPQHF; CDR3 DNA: TGTGCCAGTAGCACCCGTGAGGTTCTTGCCCATCTCAATCAGCCCCAGCATTTT
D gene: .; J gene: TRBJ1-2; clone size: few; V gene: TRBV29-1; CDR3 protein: CSVDRPGGTNYGYTF; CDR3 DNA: TGCAGCGTTGATAGGCCGGGGGGGACTAACTATGGCTACACCTTC
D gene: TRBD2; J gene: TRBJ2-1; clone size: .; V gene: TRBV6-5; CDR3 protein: CATRPGLVSHEQFF; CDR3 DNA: TGTGCCACCAGACCGGGACTAGTGTCCCATGAGCAGTTCTTC
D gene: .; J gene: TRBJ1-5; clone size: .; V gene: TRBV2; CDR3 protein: CASIGPPNQPQHF; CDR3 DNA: TGTGCCAGCATCGGTCCCCCGAATCAGCCCCAGCATTTT
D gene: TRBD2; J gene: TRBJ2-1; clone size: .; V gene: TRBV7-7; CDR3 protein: CASSSGTSGGDFYNEQFF; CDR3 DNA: TGTGCTAGCAGCTCCGGGACTAGCGGGGGGGACTTCTACAATGAGCAGTTCTTC
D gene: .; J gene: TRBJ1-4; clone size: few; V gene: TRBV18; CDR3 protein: CASSPTRGNEKLFF; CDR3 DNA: TGTGCCAGCTCACCAACAAGGGGCAATGAAAAACTGTTTTTT
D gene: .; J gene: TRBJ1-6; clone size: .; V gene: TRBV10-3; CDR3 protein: CAISARPGEINSPLHF; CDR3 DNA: TGTGCCATCAGTGCCCGCCCAGGCGAAATAAATTCACCCCTCCACTTT